These T cell receptor beta chains were read from a single sample in a study of technical replicates of blood from a few donors. The method was immunoSEQ multiplex PCR; TCRdb's version includes in-frame clones alone and lacks a portion of them. The data hold some 62,000 clones, with roughly 86% observed a single time. Sequencing was performed on PBMCs. The receptor set was obtained from a human donor in good health. Some clones in this sample may be carry-over from other donors' samples. The CDR3 runs from the conserved cysteine through the conserved F or W. D genes are given only for firm matches. Not every row has a clone size; where given, it reads once, few, many or a size class.

clone_size,v_call,j_call,d_call,cdr3_nt,cdr3_aa
few,TRBV30,TRBJ2-7,NA,TGTGCCTGGGGCGCGGGGTGGGTTACCGAGCAGTACTTC,CAWGAGWVTEQYF
NA,TRBV7-8,TRBJ1-2,TRBD1,TGTGCCAGCAGCCCAGGGGGCTCCTCTATGGGCTACACCTTC,CASSPGGSSMGYTF
NA,TRBV4-3,TRBJ2-1,TRBD2,TGCGCCAGCAGCCAAGATTTGACGGCGGGAGGGGGATTCTTC,CASSQDLTAGGGFF
few,TRBV19,TRBJ2-7,TRBD1,TGTGCCAGTAGTACCGCTTGGGACAGGGACGAGCAGTACTTC,CASSTAWDRDEQYF
NA,TRBV29-1,TRBJ2-5,TRBD2,TGCAGCGTCGGACTAGCGGGATCCACCCGCCAAGAGACCCAGTACTTC,CSVGLAGSTRQETQYF
NA,TRBV4-2,TRBJ1-5,NA,TGTGCCAGCAGCCAGGATCCCAGGGATCAGCCCCAGCATTTT,CASSQDPRDQPQHF
NA,TRBV4-2,TRBJ2-7,TRBD1,TGTGCCAGCAGCCCAAGTAGGGACAGGCCCTACGAGCAGTACTTC,CASSPSRDRPYEQYF
NA,TRBV9,TRBJ2-1,TRBD2,TGTGCCAGCAGCGTAACCGGGACTAGCTCGTCCAATGAGCAGTTCTTC,CASSVTGTSSSNEQFF
NA,TRBV6-1,TRBJ1-2,TRBD1,TGTGCCAGCACTCCGACAGGGCTCTATGGCTACACCTTC,CASTPTGLYGYTF
few,TRBV4-3,TRBJ2-7,NA,TGCGCCAGCAGCCAAGTTGAGGGAGAACCCTACGAGCAGTACTTC,CASSQVEGEPYEQYF
NA,TRBV5-4,TRBJ2-1,TRBD2,TGTGCCAGCAGCTTGGGTGGCGGGGGGGCCCGAAATGAGCAGTTCTTC,CASSLGGGGARNEQFF
NA,TRBV19,TRBJ1-2,TRBD1,TGTGCCAGTAGTATGGACAGGGAAAATGGCTACACCTTC,CASSMDRENGYTF
NA,TRBV4-2,TRBJ2-1,TRBD1,TGTGCCAGCAGCCAAGATAAGGGGGCTGAGCAGTTCTTC,CASSQDKGAEQFF
NA,TRBV4-1,TRBJ2-1,TRBD2,TGCGCCAGCAGCCAAGAAGCAGCGGGAGGCCAACACAATGAGCAGTTCTTC,CASSQEAAGGQHNEQFF
NA,TRBV2,TRBJ2-4,NA,TGTGCCAGCAGGCGGGACAGAGCTAAAAACATTCAGTACTTC,CASRRDRAKNIQYF
NA,TRBV6-5,TRBJ1-6,NA,TGTGCCAGCAGTGGGGGAGGGAATAATTCACCCCTCCACTTT,CASSGGGNNSPLHF
NA,TRBV6-1,TRBJ1-1,TRBD1,TGTGCCAGCAGTGGGCAGGGGGCTGGCACTGAAGCTTTCTTT,CASSGQGAGTEAFF
NA,TRBV7-6,TRBJ2-7,NA,TGTGCCAGCAGCTTAGGGGGAGACGGTTCCTACGAGCAGTACTTC,CASSLGGDGSYEQYF
few,TRBV5-4,TRBJ2-7,TRBD2,TGTGCCAGCAGACCTCTGGGGACTAGCGGGAACGAGCAGTACTTC,CASRPLGTSGNEQYF
NA,TRBV27,TRBJ2-3,NA,TGTGCCAGCAGTTTAACAGGGAGAACAGATACGCAGTATTTT,CASSLTGRTDTQYF
NA,TRBV11-2,TRBJ2-1,TRBD1,TGTGCCAGCAGCTTAGTGGGACAGGGTAACTACAATGAGCAGTTCTTC,CASSLVGQGNYNEQFF
NA,TRBV9,TRBJ2-7,NA,TGTGCCAGCAGTAAGACTCCCTCCTACGAGCAGTACTTC,CASSKTPSYEQYF
once,TRBV27,TRBJ2-1,TRBD2,TGTGCCAGCACCGCCGGGACTAGCGGGAGGGCGGGAGTGAGGAATGAGCAGTTCTTC,CASTAGTSGRAGVRNEQFF
NA,TRBV5-1,TRBJ2-7,TRBD2,TGCGCCAGCAGGACGGGACTAGCTGTTTACGAGCAGTACTTC,CASRTGLAVYEQYF
NA,TRBV18,TRBJ1-1,NA,TGTGCCAGCTCACCGAGACCGGGAGACATGAACACTGAAGCTTTCTTT,CASSPRPGDMNTEAFF
NA,TRBV4-1,TRBJ1-2,NA,TGCGCCAGCAGGTCCTTCTCGGGACTAACTAACTATGGCTACACCTTC,CASRSFSGLTNYGYTF
NA,TRBV19,TRBJ1-1,NA,TGTGCCAGTTGCAGGGGTAGGAACACTGAAGCTTTCTTT,CASCRGRNTEAFF
few,TRBV9,TRBJ2-1,NA,TGTGCCAGCAGCGTAGGAGGCGGGGGCTATGGCGAGCAGTTCTTC,CASSVGGGGYGEQFF
once,TRBV6-5,TRBJ1-4,NA,TGTGCCAGCAGTTACGGGGCAAACGTTGAAAAACTGTTTTTT,CASSYGANVEKLFF
NA,TRBV6-6,TRBJ2-5,TRBD2,TGTGCCAGCAGTTACGTTGCGGGGGGGCCAGAGACCCAGTACTTC,CASSYVAGGPETQYF
NA,TRBV6-1,TRBJ2-7,NA,TGTGCCAGCAGCTCTGGACAGAGATACGAGCAGTACTTC,CASSSGQRYEQYF
NA,TRBV7-9,TRBJ2-2,NA,TGTGCCAGCAGCAGACCTGGACAACCGAACACCGGGGAGCTGTTTTTT,CASSRPGQPNTGELFF
NA,TRBV7-6,TRBJ2-3,TRBD2,TGTGCCAGCAGCCCAGGCTCAGCGGGAGGGGGATATACGCAGTATTTT,CASSPGSAGGGYTQYF
NA,TRBV5-8,TRBJ1-2,NA,TGTGCCAGACAGGACAAGGGAGGGAACTATGGCTACACCTTC,CARQDKGGNYGYTF
NA,TRBV30,TRBJ1-1,NA,TGTGCCTGGATTTTACAGAACACTGAAGCTTTCTTT,CAWILQNTEAFF
few,TRBV9,TRBJ2-2,TRBD2,TGTGCCAGCAGCGTCGAACCGAAGACTAGCGGGAGGGCCGGGTTTACCGGGGAGCTGTTTTTT,CASSVEPKTSGRAGFTGELFF
once,TRBV6-5,TRBJ2-5,TRBD1,TGTGCCAGCAGGGACAGGGGGCCCCAAGAGACCCAGTACTTC,CASRDRGPQETQYF